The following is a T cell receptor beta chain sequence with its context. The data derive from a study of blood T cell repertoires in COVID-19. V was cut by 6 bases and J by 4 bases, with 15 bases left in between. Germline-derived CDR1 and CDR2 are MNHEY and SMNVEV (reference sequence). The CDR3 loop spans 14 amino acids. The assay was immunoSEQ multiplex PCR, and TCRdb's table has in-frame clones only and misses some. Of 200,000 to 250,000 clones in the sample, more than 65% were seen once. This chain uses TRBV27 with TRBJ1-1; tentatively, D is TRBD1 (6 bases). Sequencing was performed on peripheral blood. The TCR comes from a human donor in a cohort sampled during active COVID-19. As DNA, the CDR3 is TGTGCCAGCAGCACAGGGTTCGCCGGCACTGAAGCTTTCTTT. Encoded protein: CASSTGFAGTEAFF.